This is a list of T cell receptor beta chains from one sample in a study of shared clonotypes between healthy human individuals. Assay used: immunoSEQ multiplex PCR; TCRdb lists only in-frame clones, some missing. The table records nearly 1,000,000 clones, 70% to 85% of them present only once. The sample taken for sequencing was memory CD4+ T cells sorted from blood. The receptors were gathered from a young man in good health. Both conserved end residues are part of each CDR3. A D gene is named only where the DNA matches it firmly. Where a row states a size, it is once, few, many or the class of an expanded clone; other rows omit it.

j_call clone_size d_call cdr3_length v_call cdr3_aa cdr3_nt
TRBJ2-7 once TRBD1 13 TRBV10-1 CATTDRVGDEQYF TGCGCCACCACGGACAGGGTTGGCGACGAGCAGTACTTC
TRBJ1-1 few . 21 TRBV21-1 CASSAARPPGQGAWGWTEAFF TGTGCCAGCAGCGCTGCCCGACCTCCGGGACAGGGGGCGTGGGGGTGGACTGAAGCTTTCTTT
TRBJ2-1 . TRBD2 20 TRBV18 CASSPLVPAGVSKRGNEQFF TGTGCCAGCTCACCTCTCGTTCCAGCGGGGGTCTCAAAAAGGGGAAATGAGCAGTTCTTC
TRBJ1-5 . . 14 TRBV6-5 CASGGVAKGQPQHF TGTGCCAGCGGTGGGGTGGCTAAGGGACAGCCCCAGCATTTT
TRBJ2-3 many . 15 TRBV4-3 CASSQEGRETDTQYF TGCGCCAGCAGCCAAGAAGGGCGGGAAACAGATACGCAGTATTTT
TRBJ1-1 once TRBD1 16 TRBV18 CASSPLSTGQGMEAFF TGTGCCAGCTCACCACTTTCGACCGGACAGGGAATGGAAGCTTTCTTT
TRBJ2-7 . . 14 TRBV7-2 CASSLVRGASEQYF TGTGCCAGCAGCTTAGTCCGGGGGGCAAGCGAGCAGTACTTC
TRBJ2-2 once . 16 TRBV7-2 CASSLWGQRNTGELFF TGTGCCAGCAGCTTATGGGGTCAGCGGAACACCGGGGAGCTGTTTTTT
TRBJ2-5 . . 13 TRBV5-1 CASSLSSQETQYF TGCGCCAGCAGCTTGTCCAGCCAAGAGACCCAGTACTTC
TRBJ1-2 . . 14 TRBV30 CAWSPPGRNYGYTF TGTGCCTGGAGTCCCCCAGGGAGGAACTATGGCTACACCTTC
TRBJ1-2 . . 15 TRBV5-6 CASSLFGGSNYGYTF TGTGCCAGCAGCTTGTTTGGGGGGAGTAATTATGGCTACACCTTC
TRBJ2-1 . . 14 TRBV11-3 CASSTGYSVGEQFF TGTGCCAGCAGCACGGGGTATAGCGTTGGTGAGCAGTTCTTC
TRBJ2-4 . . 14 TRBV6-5 CASREGGAKNIQYF TGTGCCAGCCGTGAAGGGGGAGCCAAAAACATTCAGTACTTC
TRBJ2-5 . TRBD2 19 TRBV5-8 CASSLGYWSGRKYQETQYF TGTGCCAGCAGCTTAGGGTATTGGAGCGGGAGGAAGTACCAAGAGACCCAGTACTTC
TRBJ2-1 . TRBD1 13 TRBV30 CAWRIVGGGEQFF TGTGCCTGGAGGATCGTAGGGGGCGGTGAGCAGTTCTTC